This T cell receptor beta chain is drawn from a study of cytomegalovirus exposure and HLA in healthy donors. The protocol was immunoSEQ multiplex PCR, while the TCRdb copy is restricted to in-frame clones and leaves out a portion. The table shows roughly 250,000 clones, with approximately 86% occurring only once. Germline CDR1 reads SGHRS; CDR2 reads YFSETQ. The CDR3 is 15 residues long. V was pared by 0 bases and J by 1 base, with 10 bases between. Sequencing used PBMCs. This clonotype originated in a woman between 25 and 40 years old in good health and CMV-seropositive. V and J are TRBV5-1 and TRBJ1-1; D unresolved. The CDR3 DNA reads as TGCGCCAGCAGCTTGGGCTCAGGAGGGAACACTGAAGCTTTCTTT. This translates into CASSLGSGGNTEAFF.